This T cell receptor (beta chain) was profiled in a study of graft-versus-host responses after intestinal transplantation. Germline V CDR1 and CDR2: SGHKS, YYEKEE (reference sequence). With 2 bases removed from V and 4 bases from J, the gap between germline ends came to 12 bases. The CDR3 contains 14 residues. Comment on this clone: Antigen: not known.

Some clones are missing from TCRdb's copy, which holds only in-frame ones; the method was immunoSEQ multiplex PCR. The repertoire holds 84,000 or so clones, over 85% seen once, with about 0.29% in the top ten. The input for sequencing was unstimulated CD4+ T cells sorted from spleen or lymph node cells, taken before intestinal transplant. The receptor was isolated from a human donor who received an intestinal transplant. The chain combines TRBV5-5 with TRBJ2-5; D is perhaps TRBD2 (5 bases). CDR3 sequence reads: CASSLMVGRETQYF. CDR3 nucleotide sequence: TGTGCCAGCAGCTTAATGGTAGGGAGAGAGACCCAGTACTTC.